These T cell receptor beta chains were read from a single sample in a study of technical replicates of blood from several donors. Sequencing used immunoSEQ multiplex PCR; TCRdb keeps in-frame clones, though not all of them. The sample contains 45,000 to 55,000 clones, about 96% of which appear only once. The material sequenced was T cells isolated from PBMCs. These receptor sequences come from a human donor in good health. CDR3s include the opening cysteine and the closing phenylalanine or tryptophan. D genes are given only for firm matches. The listing skips clone size in some rows; elsewhere it reads once, few, many or a size class.

d_gene	abundance	v_gene	j_gene	CDR3aa	CDR3nt
TRBD2	-	TRBV6-4	TRBJ2-2	CASSERETGELFF	TGTGCCAGCAGTGAGCGGGAGACCGGGGAGCTGTTTTTT
TRBD2	-	TRBV7-9	TRBJ2-7	CATERESEFYEQYF	TGTGCCACCGAGCGGGAGTCTGAATTTTACGAGCAGTACTTC
-	-	TRBV10-1	TRBJ2-5	CASSESTLGFETQYF	TGCGCCAGCAGTGAGTCGACATTGGGTTTCGAGACCCAGTACTTC
TRBD2	-	TRBV5-4	TRBJ2-3	CASSDLAGGTDTQYF	TGTGCCAGCAGCGATCTAGCGGGAGGAACAGATACGCAGTATTTT
-	-	TRBV30	TRBJ2-7	CAWSVSYEQYF	TGTGCCTGGAGTGTCAGTTACGAGCAGTACTTC
TRBD2	-	TRBV6-5	TRBJ2-2	CASKRPSGNTGELFF	TGTGCCAGCAAAAGGCCTAGCGGCAACACCGGGGAGCTGTTTTTT
-	-	TRBV2	TRBJ2-2	CASSPRGNTGELFF	TGTGCCAGCAGTCCCAGGGGGAACACCGGGGAGCTGTTTTTT
-	-	TRBV9	TRBJ2-3	CASSPQTGTSTDTQYF	TGTGCCAGCAGCCCACAGACAGGAACTAGCACAGATACGCAGTATTTT
-	once	TRBV6-5	TRBJ1-1	CASSYRLLNTEAFF	TGTGCCAGCAGTTACCGACTCCTGAACACTGAAGCTTTCTTT
-	-	TRBV28	TRBJ2-2	CASIQTLYGGELFF	TGTGCCAGCATACAGACGTTGTACGGCGGGGAGCTGTTTTTT
TRBD1	-	TRBV14	TRBJ1-2	CASSQVRGGAGYTF	TGTGCCAGCAGCCAAGTTCGAGGGGGCGCGGGCTACACCTTC
-	-	TRBV14	TRBJ2-1	CASSQRQIYNEQFF	TGTGCCAGCAGCCAGAGACAGATCTACAATGAGCAGTTCTTC
TRBD1	-	TRBV4-1	TRBJ2-7	CASSIGQDLSSYEQYF	TGCGCCAGCAGCATAGGACAGGACCTGAGCTCCTACGAGCAGTACTTC
-	-	TRBV5-1	TRBJ2-7	CASTPGWSYEQYF	TGCGCCAGCACCCCGGGGTGGTCCTACGAGCAGTACTTC